The rows below give T cell receptor beta chains drawn from one sample of a study of T cell responses to AZD1222 COVID-19 vaccine. Sequenced by immunoSEQ multiplex PCR; TCRdb stores in-frame clones only, minus some. The table includes some 170,000 clones, just over 90% detected once. The sample here was peripheral blood, taken on day 0 of MenACWY control vaccination. The receptors derive from an adult in good health. Both conserved end residues are part of each CDR3. D genes are given only for firm matches. Size tells how often a clone was seen (once, few, many) or the class of an expanded clone, and some rows leave it out.

j_call v_call clone_size d_call cdr3_aa cdr3_nt
TRBJ1-2 TRBV5-4 . TRBD1 CASSLDRDRDGYTF TGTGCCAGCAGCTTGGACCGGGACAGGGACGGCTACACCTTC
TRBJ2-1 TRBV14 . TRBD1 CASRGTGTENEQFF TGTGCCAGCAGGGGGACAGGTACAGAGAATGAGCAGTTCTTC
TRBJ2-3 TRBV5-8 once TRBD2 CASSLLAGGTDTQYF TGTGCCAGCAGCCTCTTGGCGGGAGGTACAGATACGCAGTATTTT
TRBJ2-1 TRBV6-5 . . CASSLVLNEQFF TGTGCCAGCAGTTTGGTACTCAATGAGCAGTTCTTC
TRBJ1-2 TRBV6-5 . . CASSSAASNYGYTF TGTGCCAGCAGTTCGGCAGCCTCTAACTATGGCTACACCTTC
TRBJ1-4 TRBV5-1 . TRBD1 CASSSTGGVDEKLFF TGCGCCAGCAGTTCAACAGGGGGCGTGGATGAAAAACTGTTTTTT
TRBJ2-2 TRBV5-5 . TRBD1 CASRLPGTGDTGELFF TGTGCCAGCAGACTCCCCGGGACAGGGGACACCGGGGAGCTGTTTTTT
TRBJ1-1 TRBV5-6 few . CASSLYGGKVAFF TGTGCCAGCAGCTTGTACGGGGGAAAGGTAGCTTTCTTT
TRBJ1-1 TRBV6-5 . . CASSYFFLSSGTEAFF TGTGCCAGCAGTTACTTTTTCTTAAGTTCTGGCACTGAAGCTTTCTTT
TRBJ2-2 TRBV27 few TRBD2 CASKIAGSNTGELFF TGTGCCAGCAAAATAGCGGGGTCGAACACCGGGGAGCTGTTTTTT